This TCR beta chain was captured by sequencing in a study of human T cells and chemical hapten exposure. Study details: Researchers reported sensitizing a roughly 2 cm by roughly 2 cm upper inner arm skin site with 2% DPC. The study patch tested 0.01% DPC on the upper back and read results at 6 days. Alopecia areata, totalis or universalis was found in mostly female patients.

In the authors' methods: Samples ranged from about 20,000 to 700,000 TCRs, with a median of roughly 93,000. TCRdb analysed the RACE reads with MiXCR anew, one entry per CDR3 protein. The V and J calls follow TCRdb's processing rather than the paper's. The sample consists of about 60,000 distinct CDR3 sequences, approximately 9.3% of them appearing once. From germline, CDR1 is LGHNA and CDR2 YNFKEQ. This CDR3 has 20 amino acids. V lost 0 bases, J lost 0 bases, and 13 bases stayed unmatched. Time point meaning: patch test 1, 2 weeks after DPC sensitization. The treatment was: therapeutic diphenylcyclopropenone sensitization with weekly scalp DPC. This clonotype has ten or more counts.

This sequence originates from a woman between 35 and 50 years old with alopecia areata. Some clones in this sample may be carry-over from other donors' samples. This specimen was whole blood, taken in connection with sensitization to the hapten diphenylcyclopropenone (DPC). V usage is TRBV4-2 and J usage is TRBJ2-4; 8 nucleotides agree with TRBD2. This chain's CDR3 is CASSQDGSSGALGAKNIQYF. CDR3 nucleotide sequence: TGTGCCAGCAGCCAAGACGGTAGTAGCGGGGCCCTTGGAGCCAAAAACATTCAGTACTTC.